The 2 T cell receptor beta chains presented below share a single source sample, sequenced in a study of beta chain features in type 1 diabetes. Whole-study results and caveats: Shortening of TCRB CDR3s, moderate but significant, appeared in all four CD4+ subsets of Type 1 diabetes patients.

Expressed TCRB transcripts got sequenced, as all isolated RNA was reverse transcribed. Repertoires were generated with immunoSEQ multiplex PCR, while TCRdb's copy carries only in-frame clones and drops some. The table lists around 250,000 clones, approximately 15% of them singletons. The antigens for these receptors are not known. Sequencing input: naive CD4+ T cells from blood. All receptors derive from a young man with type 1 diabetes.

This clone turned up a few times. The CDR3 protein is CAWSSPTGGLETQYF. CDR3 in DNA: TGTGCCTGGAGCTCACCGACAGGGGGCTTGGAGACCCAGTACTTC. The chain employs TRBV30 and TRBJ2-5; 10 nucleotides line up with TRBD1. The germline V gene encodes CDR1 GTSNPN and CDR2 SVGIG (reference sequence). The CDR3 totals 15 residues. V lost 3 bases and J lost 5; bases outside the gene matches: 9. The full variable domain, rest sourced from reference TRBV30 and TRBJ2-5, is SQTIHQWPATLVQPVGSPLSLECTVEGTSNPNLYWYRQAAGRGLQLLFYSVGIGQISSEVPQNLSASRPQDRQFILSSKKLLLSDSGFYLCAWSSPTGGLETQYFGPGTRLLVL.

The V and J genes are TRBV5-4 and TRBJ2-3; 10 bases are shared with TRBD2. CDR3 size: 16 residues. J gave up 2 bases and V 4 bases, and 7 bases lay outside the gene matches. Germline V gene sequence: CDR1 SGHNT, CDR2 YYREEE (reference sequence). The chain's CDR3 is CASSPIAGGDTDTQYF. The CDR3 coding sequence is TGTGCCAGCAGCCCTATAGCGGGGGGTGACACAGATACGCAGTATTTT. Full variable domain (remainder filled in from reference TRBV5-4 and TRBJ2-3): ETGVTQSPTHLIKTRGQQVTLRCSSQSGHNTVSWYQQALGQGPQFIFQYYREEENGRGNFPPRFSGLQFPNYSSELNVNALELDDSALYLCASSPIAGGDTDTQYFGPGTRLTVL.